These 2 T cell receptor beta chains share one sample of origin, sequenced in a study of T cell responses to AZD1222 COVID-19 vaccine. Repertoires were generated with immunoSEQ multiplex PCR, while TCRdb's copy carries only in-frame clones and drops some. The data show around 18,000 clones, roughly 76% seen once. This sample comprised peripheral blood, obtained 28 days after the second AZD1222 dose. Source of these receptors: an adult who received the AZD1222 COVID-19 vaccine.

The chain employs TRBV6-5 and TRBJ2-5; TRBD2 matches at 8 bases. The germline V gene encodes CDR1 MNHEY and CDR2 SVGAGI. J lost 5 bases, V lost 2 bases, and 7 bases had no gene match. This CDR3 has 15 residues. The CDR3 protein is CASSYRFGGRETQYF. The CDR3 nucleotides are TGTGCCAGCAGTTACAGGTTCGGCGGGAGGGAGACCCAGTACTTC.

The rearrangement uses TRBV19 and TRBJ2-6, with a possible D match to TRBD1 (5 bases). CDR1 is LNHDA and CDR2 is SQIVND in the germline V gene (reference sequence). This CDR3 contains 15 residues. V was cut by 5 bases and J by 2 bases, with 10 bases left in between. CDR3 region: CASSARVAGANVLTF. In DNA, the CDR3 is TGTGCCAGTAGTGCCAGGGTGGCTGGGGCCAACGTCCTGACTTTC.